The clone carrying this T cell receptor beta chain was counted only a few times. This specimen belongs to a study of blood T cell repertoires in COVID-19. The wider study: Sources were T cells, B-cell-depleted T cells, or PBMCs; the material itself was cDNA or gDNA.

TCRdb's copy holds only in-frame clones and misses some; the assay was immunoSEQ multiplex PCR. The sample consists of 200,000 to 250,000 clones, 92% of them appearing once. The clonotype originates from a man aged 25-45 years with acute or convalescent COVID-19. The sample taken for sequencing was peripheral blood.

In nucleotides, the CDR3 is TGTGCCAGCAGTCCCCTCGCAGATACGCAGTATTTT. It yields the protein CASSPLADTQYF. The V and J genes are TRBV28 and TRBJ2-3; D unresolved. This CDR3 spans 12 amino acids. Germline lookup yields CDR1 MDHEN and CDR2 SYDVKM. V was shortened by 5 bases and J by 4 bases, with 7 bases between the two germline ends.